This T cell receptor (beta chain) was retrieved from a study of blood T cells in healthy people across ages. This clonotype was counted ten times or more. Its antigen is still unknown. Germline lookup yields CDR1 SQVTM and CDR2 ANQGSEA. This CDR3 contains 13 residues. The ends were cut back, 4 bases at V and 3 bases at J, with 13 bases in the middle. PCR was performed a second time for roughly 7 to 12 cycles using a sample-barcoded 5' primer and a J-beta primer mix. TCRdb redid the calling of the 5' RACE reads with MiXCR, one entry per CDR3 protein. The sample holds about 1,500,000 distinct CDR3 sequences, 28% seen once. General study points: Observed TCR beta diversity per million T cells went down as age went up. This fall followed a roughly linear course with age.

This clonotype was obtained from a woman aged 25 to 45 in good health. Sequenced: blood. V and J are TRBV29-1 and TRBJ2-7, with D maybe TRBD2 (5 bases). The CDR3 protein is CSVANRGNYEQYF. The CDR3 region has the DNA TGCAGCGTTGCTAATCGGGGTAACTACGAGCAGTACTTC.